Listed below are T cell receptor beta chains from one sample, sequenced in a study of cytomegalovirus exposure and HLA in healthy donors. Libraries were prepared by immunoSEQ multiplex PCR; TCRdb keeps only in-frame clonotypes and omits some of them. The sample records more than 85,000 clones, about 69% being singletons. Sequencing input: PBMCs. Source of these receptors: a human donor in good health. CDR3s include the opening cysteine and the closing phenylalanine or tryptophan. A D gene is named only where the DNA matches it firmly. Clone size appears in some rows only: once, few, many, or a class for an expanded clone.

TRBD1	NA	TRBJ2-2	TRBV5-1	CASSLLGTGASTGELFF
TRBD1	NA	NA	TRBV6-1	CASSDDGTGSYEQYF
NA	NA	TRBJ1-2	TRBV27	CASSSETGRTFYGYTF
TRBD1	NA	TRBJ2-5	TRBV7-3	CASSSGTGLETQYF
TRBD2	NA	TRBJ2-1	TRBV5-4	CASSASGLALYNEQFF
TRBD2	NA	TRBJ2-1	TRBV14	CASSQGGFSGRNEQFF
NA	NA	TRBJ2-1	TRBV5-1	CASSLEGVPNEQFF
NA	few	TRBJ2-2	TRBV5-8	CASSYRSANTGELFF
TRBD1	few	TRBJ2-2	TRBV6-5	CASSSPTGADGELFF
NA	NA	TRBJ2-1	TRBV29-1	CSVFILGMGHSYNEQFF
NA	NA	TRBJ2-3	TRBV5-4	CASSLGGLSSTDTQYF
TRBD1	NA	TRBJ2-5	TRBV13	CASSSSIQGSQETQYF
NA	NA	TRBJ2-2	TRBV7-2	CASTVRPGGTGELFF
NA	NA	TRBJ2-7	TRBV27	CASSFQGMGEQYF
NA	NA	TRBJ2-3	TRBV2	CASKFDRSTDTQYF
NA	NA	TRBJ2-3	TRBV10-3	CAISDPNQEQGTSTDTQYF
NA	NA	TRBJ2-1	TRBV7-9	CASSEDFYNEQFF